This is a list of T cell receptor beta chains from one sample in a study of cytomegalovirus exposure and HLA in healthy donors. Repertoires were generated with immunoSEQ multiplex PCR, while TCRdb's copy carries only in-frame clones and drops some. Of 210,000 or so clones listed, 75% to 90% are singletons. Sequencing used PBMCs. The source is a man under 40 in good health and CMV-seronegative. Both conserved end residues are part of each CDR3. D genes are given only for firm matches. Clone size appears in some rows only: once, few, many, or a class for an expanded clone.

V gene	clone size	D gene	J gene	CDR3 protein	CDR3 DNA
TRBV28	-	-	TRBJ2-7	CATKTSAPPYEQYF	TGTGCCACCAAGACTTCGGCCCCGCCTTACGAGCAGTACTTC
TRBV6-1	-	TRBD1	TRBJ1-5	CAGTRDRDSRQPQHF	TGTGCCGGGACCCGGGACAGGGACAGCAGACAGCCCCAGCATTTT
TRBV6-5	-	TRBD2	TRBJ2-5	CASSLRGSQETQYF	TGTGCCAGCAGCCTGCGGGGGTCCCAAGAGACCCAGTACTTC
TRBV6-5	-	TRBD1	TRBJ2-7	CASSYSGQVSYEQYF	TGTGCCAGCAGTTACTCGGGACAGGTTTCCTACGAGCAGTACTTC
TRBV7-9	-	TRBD1	TRBJ2-5	CASSSRDRVETQYF	TGTGCCAGCAGCTCCCGGGACAGGGTGGAAACTCAGTACTTC
TRBV9	-	-	TRBJ2-7	CASSVGAGENYEQYF	TGTGCCAGCAGCGTAGGTGCAGGGGAAAACTACGAGCAGTACTTC
TRBV7-9	-	-	TRBJ2-3	CSSSPPPGPDTQYF	TGTTCCAGCAGCCCGCCTCCAGGTCCGGATACGCAGTATTTT
TRBV5-1	-	TRBD2	TRBJ2-1	CASSLVSGGYNEQFF	TGCGCCAGCAGCTTGGTATCGGGAGGGTACAATGAGCAGTTCTTC
TRBV6-1	once	TRBD1	TRBJ2-3	CASRLDRGTDTQYF	TGTGCCAGCAGACTAGACAGGGGCACAGATACGCAGTATTTT
TRBV6-6	-	-	TRBJ2-7	CASSEPGYEQYF	TGTGCCAGCAGCGAGCCGGGCTACGAGCAGTACTTC
TRBV28	-	TRBD1	TRBJ1-2	CASSRDRVTKGYTF	TGTGCCAGCAGCCGGGACAGGGTCACGAAAGGCTACACCTTC
TRBV14	-	-	TRBJ1-1	CASSQGARYRAFF	TGTGCCAGCAGCCAGGGGGCGCGTTACCGAGCTTTCTTT
TRBV7-6	-	TRBD1	TRBJ2-7	CASSLNRGPYEQYF	TGTGCCAGCAGCTTAAACAGGGGCCCCTACGAGCAGTACTTC
TRBV7-8	-	-	TRBJ2-7	CASSSQTYEQYF	TGTGCCAGCAGCTCACAGACCTACGAGCAGTACTTC
TRBV6-1	-	-	TRBJ1-6	CASQGSNSPLHF	TGTGCCAGTCAGGGTTCCAATTCACCCCTCCACTTT
TRBV7-2	few	TRBD1	TRBJ2-4	CASSLPNRGNIQYF	TGTGCCAGCAGCTTACCGAACAGGGGTAACATTCAGTACTTC
TRBV4-1	-	-	TRBJ2-1	CASSGPDNEQFF	TGCGCCAGCAGCGGCCCTGACAATGAGCAGTTCTTC
TRBV25-1	-	TRBD2	TRBJ2-5	CASSSRGVGGGKTQYF	TGTGCCAGCAGTTCCCGTGGGGTCGGGGGGGGGAAGACCCAGTACTTC
TRBV19	few	-	TRBJ1-5	CATRGVNQPQHF	TGTGCCACAAGAGGCGTCAATCAGCCCCAGCATTTT
TRBV11-2	-	-	TRBJ1-6	CASSLSGGSYNSPLHF	TGTGCCAGCAGCTTATCGGGAGGCTCCTATAATTCACCCCTCCACTTT
TRBV19	-	-	TRBJ1-1	CASSVGMGMNTEAFF	TGTGCCAGTAGTGTCGGGATGGGCATGAACACTGAAGCTTTCTTT
TRBV19	-	TRBD2	TRBJ2-7	CASSLTGTSFEQYF	TGTGCCAGTAGTTTAACCGGGACTAGCTTCGAGCAGTACTTC
TRBV28	few	-	TRBJ1-2	CATLAGVWDNGYTF	TGTGCCACCTTGGCAGGGGTTTGGGACAATGGCTACACCTTC
TRBV5-4	few	TRBD2	TRBJ2-3	CASSPSGDRPDTQYF	TGTGCCAGCAGCCCTAGCGGGGATAGACCAGATACGCAGTATTTT
TRBV28	-	-	TRBJ1-6	CASQVRRSSYNSPLHF	TGTGCCAGCCAAGTCCGAAGGAGCTCCTATAATTCACCCCTCCACTTT
TRBV29-1	-	TRBD2	TRBJ2-1	CSVRRRGGNHEVEQFF	TGCAGCGTCCGTCGTCGCGGGGGGAATCACGAGGTTGAGCAGTTCTTC
TRBV6-5	-	-	TRBJ1-4	CASSSGQATNEKLFF	TGTGCCAGCAGTTCGGGACAAGCAACTAATGAAAAACTGTTTTTT
TRBV7-2	-	-	TRBJ1-2	CASSFFYGYTF	TGTGCCAGCAGCTTCTTCTATGGCTACACCTTC
TRBV30	-	TRBD1	TRBJ2-6	CAWSGDRARGANGLTF	TGTGCCTGGAGCGGGGACAGGGCTCGTGGGGCCAACGGCCTGACTTTC
TRBV7-2	-	TRBD1	TRBJ2-6	CASRTTGVGANVLTF	TGTGCCAGCAGGACTACAGGGGTTGGGGCCAACGTCCTGACTTTC
TRBV30	-	-	TRBJ1-3	CAWRFGSSGNTIYF	TGTGCCTGGAGATTTGGGAGCTCTGGAAACACCATATATTTT
TRBV2	few	-	TRBJ2-1	CASSVMGYEQFF	TGTGCCAGCAGTGTGATGGGCTATGAGCAGTTCTTC
TRBV4-2	-	-	TRBJ2-5	CASSPLERQETQYF	TGTGCCAGCAGCCCCTTGGAGCGCCAAGAGACCCAGTACTTC
TRBV5-4	-	-	TRBJ2-2	CASSLGAVGELFF	TGTGCCAGCAGCTTGGGGGCCGTCGGGGAGCTGTTTTTT
TRBV5-6	-	-	TRBJ2-5	CASSFSGTIQETQYF	TGTGCCAGCAGCTTCAGCGGCACGATACAAGAGACCCAGTACTTC
TRBV11-2	-	TRBD2	TRBJ2-2	CASSLGGPSGYTGELFF	TGTGCCAGCAGCTTAGGAGGACCTAGCGGGTACACCGGGGAGCTGTTTTTT
TRBV10-3	-	TRBD1	TRBJ2-4	CAISERQGANRNIQYF	TGTGCCATCAGTGAGAGGCAGGGGGCGAATCGAAACATTCAGTACTTC
TRBV28	-	-	TRBJ2-7	CASSTNSPPDEQYF	TGTGCCAGCAGCACGAACAGCCCGCCGGACGAGCAGTACTTC
TRBV4-3	-	TRBD2	TRBJ2-2	CASSQGVLAGGPNTGELFF	TGCGCCAGCAGCCAAGGAGTATTGGCGGGGGGGCCGAACACCGGGGAGCTGTTTTTT
TRBV7-9	-	-	TRBJ2-7	CASSLGQNSYEQYF	TGTGCCAGCAGCTTAGGTCAGAACTCCTACGAGCAGTACTTC
TRBV7-6	-	-	TRBJ1-1	CASSFSGDTEAFF	TGTGCCAGCAGCTTCTCAGGGGACACTGAAGCTTTCTTT
TRBV6-5	-	TRBD1	TRBJ2-7	CASGEQGFPYEQYF	TGTGCCAGCGGGGAACAGGGGTTCCCCTACGAGCAGTACTTC
TRBV7-2	-	-	TRBJ2-2	CASFDLEAGELFF	TGTGCCAGCTTCGACCTAGAGGCCGGGGAGCTGTTTTTT
TRBV7-9	-	TRBD2	TRBJ2-4	CASSPTSGRDIQYF	TGTGCCAGCAGCCCGACTAGCGGGAGAGACATTCAGTACTTC
TRBV7-2	-	TRBD2	TRBJ2-2	CASSLASGANTGELFF	TGTGCCAGCAGCTTAGCTAGCGGGGCGAACACCGGGGAGCTGTTTTTT
TRBV5-1	-	TRBD1	TRBJ1-1	CASSFEAGGSGENHEAFF	TGCGCCAGCAGCTTCGAAGCAGGGGGCTCGGGGGAGAACCATGAAGCTTTCTTT
TRBV27	-	-	TRBJ2-3	CASSLADTQYF	TGTGCCAGCAGTCTCGCAGATACGCAGTATTTT
TRBV13	-	-	TRBJ1-3	CASSRARGLTDTIYF	TGTGCCAGCAGTCGCGCCCGGGGACTGACGGACACCATATATTTT
TRBV5-1	few	TRBD1	TRBJ1-1	CASSLVAGGNTEAFF	TGCGCCAGCAGCTTGGTAGCAGGGGGAAACACTGAAGCTTTCTTT
TRBV12-5	-	TRBD1	TRBJ2-3	CASGSGFGQGTDTQYF	TGTGCTAGTGGTTCCGGATTTGGACAGGGCACAGATACGCAGTATTTT
TRBV2	-	TRBD2	TRBJ2-4	CASSEEREDHQAKNIQYF	TGTGCCAGCAGTGAAGAGCGGGAGGATCATCAAGCCAAAAACATTCAGTACTTC
TRBV2	-	TRBD1	TRBJ2-3	CASKRTRQGVSTDTQYF	TGTGCCAGCAAACGGACCCGGCAGGGGGTGAGCACAGATACGCAGTATTTT
TRBV6-6	-	-	TRBJ2-7	CASSAFSEDEQYF	TGTGCCAGCAGTGCCTTTAGTGAGGACGAGCAGTACTTC
TRBV25-1	-	-	TRBJ1-5	CASSERGNQPQHF	TGTGCCAGCAGTGAAAGGGGAAATCAGCCCCAGCATTTT
TRBV15	-	-	TRBJ2-1	CATSKLGSSYNEQFF	TGTGCCACCAGCAAACTTGGGAGCTCCTACAATGAGCAGTTCTTC